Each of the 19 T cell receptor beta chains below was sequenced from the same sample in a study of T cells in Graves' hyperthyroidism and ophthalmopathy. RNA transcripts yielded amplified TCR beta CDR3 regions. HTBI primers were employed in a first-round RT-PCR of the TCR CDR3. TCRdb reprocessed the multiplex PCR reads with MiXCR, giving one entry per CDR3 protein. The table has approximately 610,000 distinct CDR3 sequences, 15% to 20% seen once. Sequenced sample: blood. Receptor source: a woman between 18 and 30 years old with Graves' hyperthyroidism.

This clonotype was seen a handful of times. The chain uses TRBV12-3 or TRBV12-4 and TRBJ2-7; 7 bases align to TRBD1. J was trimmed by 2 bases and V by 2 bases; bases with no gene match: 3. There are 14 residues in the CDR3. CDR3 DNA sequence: TGTGCCAGCAGTTTAAAGAGGGGGCCCTACGAGCAGTACTTC. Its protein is CASSLKRGPYEQYF.

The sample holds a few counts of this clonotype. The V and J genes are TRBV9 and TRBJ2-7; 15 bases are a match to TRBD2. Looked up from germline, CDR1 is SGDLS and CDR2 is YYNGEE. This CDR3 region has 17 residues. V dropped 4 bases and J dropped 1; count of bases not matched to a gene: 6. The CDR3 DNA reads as TGTGCCAGCAGCATTGGGACTAGCGGGAGGTTGTCCTACGAGCAGTACTTC. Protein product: CASSIGTSGRLSYEQYF. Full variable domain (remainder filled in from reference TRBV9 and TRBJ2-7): DSGVTQTPKHLITATGQRVTLRCSPRSGDLSVYWYQQSLDQGLQFLIQYYNGEERAKGNILERFSAQQFPDLHSELNLSSLELGDSALYFCASSIGTSGRLSYEQYFGPGTRLTVT.

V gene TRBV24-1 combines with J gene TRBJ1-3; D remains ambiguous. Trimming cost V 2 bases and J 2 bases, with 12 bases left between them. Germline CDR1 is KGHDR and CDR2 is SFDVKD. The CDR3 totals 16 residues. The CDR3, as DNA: TGTGCCACCAGTGATTCCCAGAACAAACCTGGAAACACCATATATTTT. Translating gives CATSDSQNKPGNTIYF.

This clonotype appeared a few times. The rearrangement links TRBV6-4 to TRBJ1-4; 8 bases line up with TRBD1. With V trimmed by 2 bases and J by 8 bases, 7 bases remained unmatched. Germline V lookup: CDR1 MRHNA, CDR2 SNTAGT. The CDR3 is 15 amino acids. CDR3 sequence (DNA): TGTGCCAGCAGTGACCTGGACAGGGTGGAGGAAAAACTGTTTTTT. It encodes CASSDLDRVEEKLFF.

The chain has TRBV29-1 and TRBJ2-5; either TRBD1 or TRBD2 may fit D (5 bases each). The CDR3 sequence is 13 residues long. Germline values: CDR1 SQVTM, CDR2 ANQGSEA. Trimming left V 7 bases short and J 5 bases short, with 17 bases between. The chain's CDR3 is CSEVGGVGETQYF. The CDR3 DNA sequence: TGCAGCGAGGTTGGGGGAGTGGGCGAGACCCAGTACTTC.

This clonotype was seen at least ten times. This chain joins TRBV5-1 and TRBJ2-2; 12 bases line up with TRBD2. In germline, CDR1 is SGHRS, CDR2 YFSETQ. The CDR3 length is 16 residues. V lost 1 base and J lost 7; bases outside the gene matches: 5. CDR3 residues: CASSLRLAGANGELFF. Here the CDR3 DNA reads TGCGCCAGCAGCTTGAGACTAGCGGGAGCGAACGGGGAGCTGTTTTTT.

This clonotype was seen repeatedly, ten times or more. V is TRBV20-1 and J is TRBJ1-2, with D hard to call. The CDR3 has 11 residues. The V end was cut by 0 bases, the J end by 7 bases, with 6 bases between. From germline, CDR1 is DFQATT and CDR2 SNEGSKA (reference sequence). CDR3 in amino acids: CSARDFLGYTF. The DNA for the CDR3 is TGCAGTGCTAGAGATTTCCTTGGCTACACCTTC.

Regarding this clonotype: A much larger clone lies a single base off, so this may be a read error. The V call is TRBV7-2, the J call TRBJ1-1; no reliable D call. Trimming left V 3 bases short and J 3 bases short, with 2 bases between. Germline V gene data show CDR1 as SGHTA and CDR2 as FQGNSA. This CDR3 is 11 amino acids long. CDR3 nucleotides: TGTGCCAGCAGCTTTGACACTGAAGCTTTCTTT. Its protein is CASSFDTEAFF.

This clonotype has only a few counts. CDR3 sequence reads: CASSSTGGNYGYTF. Written as DNA, the CDR3 is TGTGCCAGCAGCTCGACAGGGGGCAACTATGGCTACACCTTC. The rearrangement uses TRBV7-2 and TRBJ1-2, with TRBD1 matching 10 bases. The V gene's germline CDR1 is SGHTA and CDR2 FQGNSA. There are 14 residues in the CDR3. J gave up 2 bases and V 4 bases, and 1 base lay outside the gene matches.

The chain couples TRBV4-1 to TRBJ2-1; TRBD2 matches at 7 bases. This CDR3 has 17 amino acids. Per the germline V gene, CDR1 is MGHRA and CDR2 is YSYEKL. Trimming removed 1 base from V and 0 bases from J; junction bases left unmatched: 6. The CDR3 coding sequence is TGCGCCAGCAGCCAAGTCCCGCGCGGGGGCTCCTACAATGAGCAGTTCTTC. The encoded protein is CASSQVPRGGSYNEQFF.

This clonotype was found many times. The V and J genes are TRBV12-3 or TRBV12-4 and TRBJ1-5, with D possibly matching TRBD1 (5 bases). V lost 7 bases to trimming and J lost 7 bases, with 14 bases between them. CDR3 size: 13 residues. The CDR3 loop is CASTGQGQQPQHF. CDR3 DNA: TGTGCCAGCACTGGGCAGGGTCAGCAGCCCCAGCATTTT.

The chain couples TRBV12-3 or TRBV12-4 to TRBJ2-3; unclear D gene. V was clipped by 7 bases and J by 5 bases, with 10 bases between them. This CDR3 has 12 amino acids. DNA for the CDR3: TGTGCCAGCATAATAAGGCAAGATACGCAGTATTTT. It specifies CASIIRQDTQYF.

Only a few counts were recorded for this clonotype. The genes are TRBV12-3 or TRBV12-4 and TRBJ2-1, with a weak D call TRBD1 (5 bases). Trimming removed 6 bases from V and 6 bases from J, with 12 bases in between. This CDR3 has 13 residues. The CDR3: CASRTTDTNEQFF. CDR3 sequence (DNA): TGTGCCAGCAGGACCACGGACACCAATGAGCAGTTCTTC.

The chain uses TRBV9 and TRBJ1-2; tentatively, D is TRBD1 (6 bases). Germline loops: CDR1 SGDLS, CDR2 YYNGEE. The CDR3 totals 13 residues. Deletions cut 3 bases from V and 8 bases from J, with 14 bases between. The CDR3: CASSAKGGGGYTF. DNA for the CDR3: TGTGCCAGCAGCGCTAAAGGGGGTGGAGGCTACACCTTC.

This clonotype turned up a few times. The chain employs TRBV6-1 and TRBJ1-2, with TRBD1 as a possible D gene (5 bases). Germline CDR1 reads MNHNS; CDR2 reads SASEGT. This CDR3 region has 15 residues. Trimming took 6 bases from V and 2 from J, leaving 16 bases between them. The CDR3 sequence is CASRDSLGENYGYTF. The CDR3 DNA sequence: TGTGCCAGCAGGGACTCTCTGGGGGAGAACTATGGCTACACCTTC.

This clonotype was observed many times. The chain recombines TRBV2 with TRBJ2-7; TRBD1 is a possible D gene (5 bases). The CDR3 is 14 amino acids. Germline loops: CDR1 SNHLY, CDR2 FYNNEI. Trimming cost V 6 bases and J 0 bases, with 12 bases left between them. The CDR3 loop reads CASSHRTNSYEQYF. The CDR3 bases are TGTGCCAGCAGCCATCGGACAAACTCCTACGAGCAGTACTTC.

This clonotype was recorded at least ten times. CDR3 residues: CASGLVMRGTSNEQFF. The CDR3 DNA reads TGTGCTAGTGGTTTGGTAATGCGGGGGACCTCCAATGAGCAGTTCTTC. This chain uses TRBV12-5 with TRBJ2-1; 7 nucleotides line up with TRBD2. Unmatched junction bases numbered 8, after V lost 0 bases and J lost 6 bases. CDR1 and CDR2 from the germline V gene are LGHNT and FRNRAP. The CDR3 has 16 amino acids.

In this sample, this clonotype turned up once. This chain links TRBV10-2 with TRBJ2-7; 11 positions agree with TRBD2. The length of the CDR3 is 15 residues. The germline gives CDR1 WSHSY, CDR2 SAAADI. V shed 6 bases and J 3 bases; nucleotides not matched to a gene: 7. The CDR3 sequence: CASRNSGGGLYEQYF. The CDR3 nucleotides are TGCGCCAGCAGAAATAGCGGGGGGGGTCTCTACGAGCAGTACTTC.

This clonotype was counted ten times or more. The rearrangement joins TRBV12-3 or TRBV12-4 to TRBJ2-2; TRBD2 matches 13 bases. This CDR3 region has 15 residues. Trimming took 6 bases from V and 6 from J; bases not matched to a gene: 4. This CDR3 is CASSRGLAGAGELFF. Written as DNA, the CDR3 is TGTGCCAGCAGCCGCGGACTAGCGGGAGCCGGGGAGCTGTTTTTT.